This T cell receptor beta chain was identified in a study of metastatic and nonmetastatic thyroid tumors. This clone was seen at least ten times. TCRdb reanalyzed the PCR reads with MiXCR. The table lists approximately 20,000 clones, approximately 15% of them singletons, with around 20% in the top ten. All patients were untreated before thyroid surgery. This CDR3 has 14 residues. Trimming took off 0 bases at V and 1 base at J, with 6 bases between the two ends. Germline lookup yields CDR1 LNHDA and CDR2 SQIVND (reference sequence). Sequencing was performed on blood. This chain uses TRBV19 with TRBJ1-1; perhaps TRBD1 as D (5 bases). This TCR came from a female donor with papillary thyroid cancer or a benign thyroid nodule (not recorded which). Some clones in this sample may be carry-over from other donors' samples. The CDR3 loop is CASSIERGNTEAFF. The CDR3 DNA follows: TGTGCCAGTAGTATAGAAAGGGGGAACACTGAAGCTTTCTTT.